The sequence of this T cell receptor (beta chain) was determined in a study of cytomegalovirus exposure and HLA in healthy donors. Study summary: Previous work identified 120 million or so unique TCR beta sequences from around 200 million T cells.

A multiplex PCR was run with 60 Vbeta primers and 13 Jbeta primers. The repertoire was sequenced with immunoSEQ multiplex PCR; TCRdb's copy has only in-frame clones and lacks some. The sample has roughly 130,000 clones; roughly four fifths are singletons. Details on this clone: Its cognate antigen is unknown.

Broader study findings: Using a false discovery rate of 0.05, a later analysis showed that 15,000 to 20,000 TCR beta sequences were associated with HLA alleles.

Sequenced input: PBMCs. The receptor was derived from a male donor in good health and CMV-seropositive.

CDR3 loop: CASSPLSVREAQYF. Written as DNA, the CDR3 is TGTGCCAGCAGTCCTCTGAGCGTTAGGGAGGCCCAGTACTTC. The chain employs TRBV28 and TRBJ2-5; the D gene is possibly TRBD2 (6 bases). CDR1 is MDHEN, CDR2 SYDVKM, per germline. The ends were cut back, 5 bases at V and 9 bases at J, with 19 bases in the middle. The CDR3 loop spans 14 amino acids.